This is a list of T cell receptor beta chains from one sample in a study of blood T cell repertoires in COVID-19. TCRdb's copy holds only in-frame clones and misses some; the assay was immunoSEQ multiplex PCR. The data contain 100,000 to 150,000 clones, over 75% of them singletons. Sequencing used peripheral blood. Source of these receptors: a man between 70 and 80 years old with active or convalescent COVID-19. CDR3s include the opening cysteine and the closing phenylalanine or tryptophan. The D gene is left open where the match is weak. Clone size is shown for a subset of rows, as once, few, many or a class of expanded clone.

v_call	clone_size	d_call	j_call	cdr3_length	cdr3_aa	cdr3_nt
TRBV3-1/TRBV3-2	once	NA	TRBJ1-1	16	CASSQGPSSKNTEAFF	TGTGCCAGCAGCCAAGGCCCTAGCTCCAAGAACACTGAAGCTTTCTTT
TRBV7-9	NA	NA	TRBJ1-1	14	CASSTGQPNTEAFF	TGTGCCAGCAGCACAGGACAGCCGAACACTGAAGCTTTCTTT
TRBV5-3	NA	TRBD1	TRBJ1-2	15	CARSPWTGGNYGYTF	TGTGCCAGAAGCCCCTGGACAGGAGGTAACTATGGCTACACCTTC
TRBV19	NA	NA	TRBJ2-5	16	CASSTVPGYLRTRQYF	TGTGCCAGTAGTACTGTCCCGGGATATTTGCGGACTCGCCAGTACTTC
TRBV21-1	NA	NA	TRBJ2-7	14	CASSRGLVFYEQYF	TGTGCCAGCAGCAGGGGACTAGTTTTCTACGAGCAGTACTTC
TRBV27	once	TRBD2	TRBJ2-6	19	CASSPHPGLAGAGANVLTF	TGTGCCAGCAGTCCACATCCGGGACTAGCGGGAGCTGGGGCCAACGTCCTGACTTTC
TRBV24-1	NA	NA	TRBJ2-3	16	CATSDFRLSQSDTQYF	TGTGCCACCAGTGATTTTCGACTTTCTCAATCAGATACGCAGTATTTT
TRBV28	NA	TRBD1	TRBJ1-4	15	CASSKQQGAREKLFF	TGTGCCAGCAGTAAACAACAGGGGGCCCGTGAAAAACTGTTTTTT
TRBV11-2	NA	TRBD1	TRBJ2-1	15	CASRTTGGRNNEQFF	TGTGCCAGCAGAACGACAGGGGGAAGAAACAATGAGCAGTTCTTC
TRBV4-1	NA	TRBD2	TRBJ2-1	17	CASSQGDASGFYNEQFF	TGCGCCAGCAGCCAAGGGGATGCTAGCGGTTTCTACAATGAGCAGTTCTTC
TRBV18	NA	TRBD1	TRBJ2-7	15	CASSAPGTGFYEQYF	TGTGCCAGCTCAGCTCCCGGGACAGGGTTCTACGAGCAGTACTTC
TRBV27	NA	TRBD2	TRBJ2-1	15	CASSLTSGSYNEQFF	TGTGCCAGCAGTCTGACTAGCGGGAGCTACAATGAGCAGTTCTTC
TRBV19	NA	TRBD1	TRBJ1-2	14	CASSTPSRGDGYTF	TGTGCCAGTAGTACCCCCTCCAGGGGGGATGGCTACACCTTC
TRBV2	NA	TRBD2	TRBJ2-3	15	CASSEGTSGTDTQYF	TGTGCCAGCAGTGAAGGGACTAGCGGCACAGATACGCAGTATTTT
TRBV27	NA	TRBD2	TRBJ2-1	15	CASSRRGLAESKQFF	TGTGCCAGCAGCCGTAGGGGACTAGCGGAAAGCAAGCAGTTCTTC
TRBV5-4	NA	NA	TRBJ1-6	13	CASSDGDNSPLHF	TGTGCCAGCAGTGATGGAGATAATTCACCCCTCCACTTT
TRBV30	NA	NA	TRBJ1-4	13	CAWRGSYNEKLFF	TGTGCCTGGAGGGGGAGTTATAATGAAAAACTGTTTTTT
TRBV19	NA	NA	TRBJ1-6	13	CASSPGYNSPLHF	TGTGCCAGTAGTCCGGGCTATAATTCACCCCTCCACTTT
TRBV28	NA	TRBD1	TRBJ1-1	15	CASSPRDRGRTEAFF	TGTGCCAGCAGTCCAAGAGACAGGGGAAGAACTGAAGCTTTCTTT
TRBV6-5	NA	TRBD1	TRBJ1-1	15	CANPSRDRGFTEAFF	TGTGCCAACCCCTCCCGGGACAGGGGGTTCACTGAAGCTTTCTTT
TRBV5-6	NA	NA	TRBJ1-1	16	CASTYYGGEDRAEAFF	TGTGCCAGCACCTACTACGGCGGGGAGGATCGCGCTGAAGCTTTCTTT
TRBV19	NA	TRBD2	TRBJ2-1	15	CASRSLAEGLNEQFF	TGTGCCAGTAGATCACTAGCGGAAGGCCTCAATGAGCAGTTCTTC
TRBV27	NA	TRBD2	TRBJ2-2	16	CASSKLAGGYTGELFF	TGTGCCAGCAGTAAACTAGCGGGGGGCTACACCGGGGAGCTGTTTTTT
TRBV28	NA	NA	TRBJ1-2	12	CASSLSRGYYTF	TGTGCCAGCAGTTTATCCAGGGGATACTACACCTTC
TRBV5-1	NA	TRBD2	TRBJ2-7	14	CASSSTSGSYEQYF	TGCGCCAGCAGCTCGACTAGCGGAAGCTACGAGCAGTACTTC
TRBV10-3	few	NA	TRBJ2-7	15	CAISVLRSQDYEQYF	TGTGCCATCAGTGTCCTACGGTCACAGGACTACGAGCAGTACTTC
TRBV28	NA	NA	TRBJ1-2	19	CASSPGLGGGGSRGYGYTF	TGTGCCAGCAGTCCCGGGTTAGGGGGGGGAGGAAGTCGCGGCTATGGCTACACCTTC
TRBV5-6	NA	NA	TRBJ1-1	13	CASSFLRDTEAFF	TGTGCCAGCAGCTTTTTGAGGGACACTGAAGCTTTCTTT
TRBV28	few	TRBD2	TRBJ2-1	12	CASSLRGDQQFF	TGTGCCAGCAGTCTTCGGGGGGATCAGCAGTTCTTC
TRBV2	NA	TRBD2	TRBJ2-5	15	CASRGRTSGQETQYF	TGTGCCAGCAGAGGTCGGACTAGCGGCCAAGAGACCCAGTACTTC
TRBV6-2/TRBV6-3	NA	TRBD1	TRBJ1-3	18	CASSYSPRQGDSGNTIYF	TGTGCCAGCAGTTACTCGCCCCGACAGGGGGACTCTGGAAACACCATATATTTT
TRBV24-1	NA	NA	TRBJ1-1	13	CATRVTGGTEAFF	TGTGCCACCAGAGTAACGGGAGGGACTGAAGCTTTCTTT
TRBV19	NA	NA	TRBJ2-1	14	CASSRSFGLNEQFF	TGTGCCAGTAGTAGGTCCTTTGGGCTCAATGAGCAGTTCTTC
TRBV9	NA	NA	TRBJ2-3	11	CASSGRDTQYF	TGTGCCAGCAGCGGGCGGGATACGCAGTATTTT
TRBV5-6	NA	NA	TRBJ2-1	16	CASSSRGRTKYNEQFF	TGTGCCAGCAGCTCGCGGGGGCGGACTAAGTACAATGAGCAGTTCTTC
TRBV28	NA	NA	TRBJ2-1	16	CASSLPGTSPYNEQFF	TGTGCCAGCAGTCTACCAGGGACTTCCCCATACAATGAGCAGTTCTTC
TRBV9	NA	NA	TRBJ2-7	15	CASSVSSEINYEQYF	TGTGCCAGCAGCGTAAGTTCAGAAATAAACTACGAGCAGTACTTC
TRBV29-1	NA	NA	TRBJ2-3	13	CSVDQGLPDTQYF	TGCAGCGTTGACCAGGGGCTCCCAGATACGCAGTATTTT
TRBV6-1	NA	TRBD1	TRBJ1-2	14	CASSEQTGNYGYTF	TGTGCCAGCAGTGAACAGACAGGGAACTATGGCTACACCTTC
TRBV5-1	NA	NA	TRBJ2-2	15	CATRSGRTNTGELFF	TGCGCCACCCGGTCGGGAAGGACTAACACCGGGGAGCTGTTTTTT
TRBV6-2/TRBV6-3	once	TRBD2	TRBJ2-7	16	CASSYGTSGGSYEQYF	TGTGCCAGCAGTTACGGGACTAGCGGGGGGTCCTACGAGCAGTACTTC
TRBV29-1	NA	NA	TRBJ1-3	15	CSVEDLRGSGNTIYF	TGCAGCGTTGAAGATTTAAGGGGGTCGGGAAACACCATATATTTT
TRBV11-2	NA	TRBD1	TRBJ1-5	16	CASSLGDRVPNQPQHF	TGTGCCAGCAGTTTAGGTGACAGGGTCCCCAATCAGCCCCAGCATTTT
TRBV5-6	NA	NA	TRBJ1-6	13	CASSLEMVGTLHF	TGTGCCAGCAGCTTGGAGATGGTCGGGACCCTCCACTTT